This TCR beta chain was identified in a study of OX40 agonist ivuxolimab in advanced cancers. Sequencing used immunoSEQ multiplex PCR; TCRdb keeps in-frame clones, though not all of them. The sample shows over 65,000 clones, about four fifths of them seen only once. As for this clone: Its antigen is not known.

Notes on the study in general: Some nonresponders likewise displayed low normalized T-cell clonal expansion.

Germline CDR1 MDHEN, CDR2 SYDVKM. The CDR3 consists of 12 residues. V gave up 3 bases and J gave up 4 bases, with 3 bases separating them. The TCR originated in an adult with an advanced solid tumor such as melanoma, head and neck, liver or kidney cancer. J is TRBJ2-2 and V is TRBV28, with D unclear. Specimen: CD4+ or CD8+ T cells sorted from blood, collected in a trial of the OX40 agonist ivuxolimab. The CDR3 DNA reads TGTGCCAGCAGTTTGTCCACCGGGGAGCTGTTTTTT. Amino acids: CASSLSTGELFF.